One TCR beta chain is described in this entry. Its specificity is unknown. This sample was taken from a study of cytomegalovirus exposure and HLA in healthy donors. The PCR used 60 Vbeta and 13 Jbeta primers. Sequenced by immunoSEQ multiplex PCR; TCRdb stores in-frame clones only, minus some. Here the sample spans 180,000 or so clones, 75% being singletons. Study findings and constraints: Cytomegalovirus-associated TCR beta chains were listed, numbering 164. Most of the CMV-associated TCR beta chains (in a later analysis) appeared to be HLA-restricted. Reports credit the classifier with highly specific, highly sensitive diagnosis of cytomegalovirus status.

V lost 3 bases, J lost 6 bases, and 11 bases lay in between. Germline CDR1 and CDR2: SGHAT and FQNNGV. The CDR3 runs 13 residues. The gene calls are TRBV11-2 and TRBJ1-1; D is perhaps TRBD1 (5 bases). The specimen was PBMCs. The origin of this receptor is a woman aged 40 to 50 in good health and CMV-seropositive. The CDR3, as DNA: TGTGCCAGCAGCTTCAACCGGGACTCTGAAGCTTTCTTT. Its protein is CASSFNRDSEAFF.